Shown below are 6 T cell receptor beta chains from a single sample sequenced in a study of T cell responses to AZD1222 COVID-19 vaccine. Profiled with immunoSEQ multiplex PCR; TCRdb holds only in-frame clones, not every one. The sample lists approximately 100,000 clones, roughly 89% occurring once. The material sequenced was peripheral blood, taken on day 0 of AZD1222 vaccination. Receptors were obtained from an adult in good health.

CDR3 nucleotides: TGTGCCAGCAGCTGGTCGGGGGGGAACACTGAAGCTTTCTTT. It is translated as CASSWSGGNTEAFF. This chain joins TRBV7-2 and TRBJ1-1; TRBD1 is a possible D gene (5 bases). The CDR3 extends over 14 amino acids. Trimming shortened V by 4 bases and J by 1 base, and 10 bases separated the two germline ends. Germline lookup yields CDR1 SGHTA and CDR2 FQGNSA.

This clone was counted only a few times. The V gene is TRBV10-3, the J gene TRBJ2-1; the match to TRBD1 covers 8 bases. Germline CDR1 reads ENHRY; CDR2 reads SYGVKD. V dropped 3 bases and J dropped 9; count of bases not matched to a gene: 13. The CDR3 consists of 16 residues. This chain's CDR3 is CAISELSKDRGSEQFF. CDR3 DNA: TGTGCCATCAGTGAACTATCCAAAGACAGGGGTAGTGAGCAGTTCTTC.

This clone was recorded once. The chain is built from TRBV4-1 and TRBJ2-7; no clear D. Per germline, CDR1 MGHRA and CDR2 YSYEKL. The V end was cut by 1 base, the J end by 4 bases, with 8 bases between. The CDR3 runs to 13 residues. Here the CDR3 DNA reads TGCGCCAGCAGCCAAGGCAAAAGGTACGAGCAGTACTTC. Translated, it gives CASSQGKRYEQYF.

The V and J genes are TRBV5-4 and TRBJ2-2; no definite D call. This CDR3 is built from 14 residues. Trimming took off 4 bases at V and 5 bases at J, with 12 bases between the two ends. Germline assignment: CDR1 SGHNT and CDR2 YYREEE (reference sequence). CDR3 sequence: CASSPTSRTGELFF. CDR3 bases: TGTGCCAGCAGCCCCACCTCTAGGACCGGGGAGCTGTTTTTT.

As DNA, the CDR3 is TGTGCCAGCAGGCCCCGGGACAGGGCCTATTTTGGCTACACCTTC. This translates into CASRPRDRAYFGYTF. The rearrangement uses TRBV28 and TRBJ1-2; TRBD1 matches 9 bases. Germline V CDR1 and CDR2: MDHEN, SYDVKM. The CDR3 length is 15 residues. V lost 6 bases, J lost 7 bases, and 12 bases stayed unmatched.

The rearrangement joins TRBV4-1 to TRBJ1-5; possible D gene TRBD1, 5 bases. The germline V and J ends were trimmed by 0 bases and 6 bases, with 15 bases remaining between them. CDR1 is MGHRA and CDR2 is YSYEKL in the germline V gene. This CDR3 has 16 amino acids. The CDR3 region is CASSQEPPTTAQPQHF. For the CDR3, the DNA is TGCGCCAGCAGCCAAGAACCCCCCACGACAGCTCAGCCCCAGCATTTT.